The 15 T cell receptor beta chains reported below all come from one sample, sequenced in a study of PD-L1 blockade in urothelial cancer. Generated by immunoSEQ multiplex PCR, the TCRdb table keeps only in-frame clones and is missing some. The sample consists of 130,000 or so clones, approximately 84% of them appearing once. Time point meaning: pretreatment peripheral blood. The input for sequencing was PBMCs, taken around atezolizumab (anti-PD-L1) treatment. The origin of the receptors is a man aged 45 to 65 with urothelial cancer.

In its sample, this clone was seen once. The chain is built from TRBV7-2 and TRBJ1-1; D is ambiguous. From germline, CDR1 is SGHTA and CDR2 FQGNSA. The germline V and J ends were trimmed by 6 bases and 2 bases, with 10 bases remaining between them. The CDR3 totals 13 residues. For the CDR3, the DNA is TGTGCCAGCAGTTTACAGCGAAACACTGAAGCTTTCTTT. It codes for CASSLQRNTEAFF.

CDR3: CSVTRGGASYEQYF. The CDR3 region has the DNA TGCAGCGTTACCCGGGGGGGAGCCTCCTACGAGCAGTACTTC. The V and J genes are TRBV29-1 and TRBJ2-7; 8 bases match TRBD2. The CDR3 has 14 residues. Germline assignment: CDR1 SQVTM and CDR2 ANQGSEA. V shed 5 bases, J shed 0 bases, and the junction held 6 bases outside the gene matches.

The chain joins TRBV4-2 to TRBJ2-3; 7 bases are a match to TRBD2. The germline gives CDR1 LGHNA, CDR2 YNFKEQ. The CDR3 covers 15 residues. V lost 0 bases to trimming and J lost 0 bases; unmatched junction nucleotides: 0. CDR3 amino acids: CASSQELASTDTQYF. As DNA, the CDR3 is TGTGCCAGCAGCCAAGAACTAGCGAGCACAGATACGCAGTATTTT.

J is TRBJ2-5 and V is TRBV7-9, with TRBD2 as a possible D gene (5 bases). Germline CDR1 is SEHNR and CDR2 is FQNEAQ (reference sequence). V was trimmed by 1 base and J by 10 bases, leaving 13 bases between them. This CDR3 has 13 residues. The chain's CDR3 is CASSLDPGIFQYF. The CDR3 DNA follows: TGTGCCAGCAGCTTAGACCCCGGGATTTTCCAGTACTTC.

This chain uses TRBV28 with TRBJ2-1; 8 nucleotides match TRBD2. With 6 bases clipped from V and 6 bases from J, the junction kept 10 bases outside the gene matches. This CDR3 has 15 residues. The germline V gene encodes CDR1 MDHEN and CDR2 SYDVKM. The CDR3 DNA follows: TGTGCCAGCAGGTCCGGGACTAGGGGGGCCAATGAGCAGTTCTTC. Its translation: CASRSGTRGANEQFF.

This rearrangement joins TRBV30 to TRBJ1-1, with D unresolved. In germline, CDR1 is GTSNPN, CDR2 SVGIG (reference sequence). There are 12 residues in the CDR3. V shed 4 bases and J shed 3 bases, with 9 bases lying between them. The CDR3 is CAWIRIDTEAFF. Here the CDR3 DNA reads TGTGCCTGGATCCGAATAGACACTGAAGCTTTCTTT. The full variable domain, rest sourced from reference TRBV30 and TRBJ1-1, is SQTIHQWPATLVQPVGSPLSLECTVEGTSNPNLYWYRQAAGRGLQLLFYSVGIGQISSEVPQNLSASRPQDRQFILSSKKLLLSDSGFYLCAWIRIDTEAFFGQGTRLTVV.

The chain carries TRBV7-6 and TRBJ2-1; D might be TRBD1 (5 bases). The CDR3 consists of 12 residues. Trimming took off 5 bases at V and 6 bases at J, with 8 bases between the two ends. Per germline, CDR1 SGHVS and CDR2 FNYEAQ. The DNA for the CDR3 is TGTGCCAGCAGCAGGGGCGGCAATGAGCAGTTCTTC. This encodes CASSRGGNEQFF.

This chain joins TRBV7-3 and TRBJ2-5; 14 bases line up with TRBD2. The junction had 9 bases not matched to a gene; V was cut back by 5 bases and J by 4 bases. The CDR3 totals 17 residues. From germline, CDR1 is SGHTA and CDR2 FQGTGA. The CDR3 nucleotides are TGTGCCAGCAGCGCCGGGACTAGCGGGAGTAGGCGAGAGACCCAGTACTTC. Its translation: CASSAGTSGSRRETQYF.

This chain links TRBV5-1 with TRBJ1-2; 10 nucleotides align to TRBD1. The germline V gene encodes CDR1 SGHRS and CDR2 YFSETQ. The CDR3 spans 15 residues. The junction had 9 bases not matched to a gene; V was cut back by 4 bases and J by 6 bases. The CDR3 nucleotides are TGCGCCAGCAGCCTACCCGGGACAGGGGTGAATGGCTACACCTTC. It encodes CASSLPGTGVNGYTF. The variable domain in full, with the rest retrieved from reference TRBV5-1 and TRBJ1-2, is KAGVTQTPRYLIKTRGQQVTLSCSPISGHRSVSWYQQTPGQGLQFLFEYFSETQRNKGNFPGRFSGRQFSNSRSEMNVSTLELGDSALYLCASSLPGTGVNGYTFGSGTRLTVV.

V usage is TRBV11-2 and J usage is TRBJ2-1; TRBD1 aligns across 9 bases. Trimming removed 4 bases from V and 0 bases from J; junction bases left unmatched: 10. The CDR3 length is 18 residues. Germline-derived CDR1 and CDR2 are SGHAT and FQNNGV. The CDR3, as DNA: TGTGCCAGCAGCTCAGGAACAGGGGGCACCAGCTCCTACAATGAGCAGTTCTTC. It is translated as CASSSGTGGTSSYNEQFF.

V usage is TRBV5-1 and J usage is TRBJ2-1; 9 nucleotides match TRBD1. Unmatched junction bases numbered 18, after V lost 1 base and J lost 10 bases. Germline assignment: CDR1 SGHRS and CDR2 YFSETQ. This CDR3 has 18 amino acids. DNA for the CDR3: TGCGCCAGCAGCTTGTCTACGCCGGGACAGGGTATCCAGGGAGAGCAGTTCTTC. Translating it yields CASSLSTPGQGIQGEQFF. The full variable domain, its missing parts supplied by reference TRBV5-1 and TRBJ2-1, is KAGVTQTPRYLIKTRGQQVTLSCSPISGHRSVSWYQQTPGQGLQFLFEYFSETQRNKGNFPGRFSGRQFSNSRSEMNVSTLELGDSALYLCASSLSTPGQGIQGEQFFGPGTRLTVL.

This clone has only a few counts. V usage is TRBV11-2 and J usage is TRBJ1-2; 12 nucleotides match TRBD1. Unmatched junction bases numbered 11, after V lost 5 bases and J lost 4 bases. CDR3 size: 17 residues. CDR1 is SGHAT, CDR2 FQNNGV, per germline. The chain's CDR3 is CASSLGTGGLSGYGYTF. CDR3 in DNA: TGTGCCAGCAGCCTCGGGACAGGGGGCCTTTCGGGCTATGGCTACACCTTC.

This clone has more than one count but fewer than ten. This chain joins TRBV28 and TRBJ1-5; D perhaps matches TRBD1 (5 bases). The V end lost 8 bases, the J end lost 4 bases, and 9 bases lay between the germline ends. The CDR3 has 12 residues. The V gene's germline CDR1 is MDHEN and CDR2 SYDVKM. CDR3 nucleotide sequence: TGTGCCAGCGTTCGGGGGAATCAGCCCCAGCATTTT. It translates to CASVRGNQPQHF.

The rearrangement uses TRBV7-6 and TRBJ2-2; the D gene is possibly TRBD1 (5 bases). The CDR3 has 16 amino acids. Between the trimmed V and J ends, which lost 0 bases and 2 bases, there was a span of 10 bases. Germline-derived CDR1 and CDR2 are SGHVS and FNYEAQ. The CDR3 nucleotides are TGTGCCAGCAGCTTAGCGAGGACAAAAAACACCGGGGAGCTGTTTTTT. This codes for CASSLARTKNTGELFF.

In DNA form, the CDR3 reads TGTGCCAGCAGCGTTAGTGCCAGCGGGAGTGGCGAGCAGTACTTC. As protein: CASSVSASGSGEQYF. The rearrangement joins TRBV9 to TRBJ2-7, with 8 nucleotides matching TRBD2. J was trimmed by 6 bases and V by 2 bases; bases with no gene match: 10. Germline V gene data show CDR1 as SGDLS and CDR2 as YYNGEE. CDR3 length: 15 amino acids.